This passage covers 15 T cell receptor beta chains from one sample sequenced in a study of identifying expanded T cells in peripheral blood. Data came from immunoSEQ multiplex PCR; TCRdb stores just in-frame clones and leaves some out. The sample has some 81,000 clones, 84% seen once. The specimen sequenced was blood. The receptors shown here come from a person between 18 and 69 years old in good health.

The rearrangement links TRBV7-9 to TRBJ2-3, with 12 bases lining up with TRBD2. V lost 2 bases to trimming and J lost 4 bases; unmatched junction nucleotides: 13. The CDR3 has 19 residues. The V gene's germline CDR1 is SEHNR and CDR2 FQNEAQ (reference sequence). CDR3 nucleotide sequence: TGTGCCAGCAGCTTACCCTCTAGCGGGAGGGAACGGAGCTCAGATACGCAGTATTTT. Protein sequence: CASSLPSSGRERSSDTQYF.

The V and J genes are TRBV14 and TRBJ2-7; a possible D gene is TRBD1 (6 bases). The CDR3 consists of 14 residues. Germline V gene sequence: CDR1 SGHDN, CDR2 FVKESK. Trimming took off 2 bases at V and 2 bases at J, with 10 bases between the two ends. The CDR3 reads CASSQQGLAYEQYF. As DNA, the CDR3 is TGTGCCAGCAGCCAACAGGGGTTAGCCTACGAGCAGTACTTC.

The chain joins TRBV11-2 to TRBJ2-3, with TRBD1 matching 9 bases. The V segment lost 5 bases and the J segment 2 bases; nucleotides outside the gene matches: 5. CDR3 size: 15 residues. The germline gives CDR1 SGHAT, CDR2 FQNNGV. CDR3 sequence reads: CASSPTGGATDTQYF. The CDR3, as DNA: TGTGCCAGCAGCCCGACAGGGGGTGCCACAGATACGCAGTATTTT.

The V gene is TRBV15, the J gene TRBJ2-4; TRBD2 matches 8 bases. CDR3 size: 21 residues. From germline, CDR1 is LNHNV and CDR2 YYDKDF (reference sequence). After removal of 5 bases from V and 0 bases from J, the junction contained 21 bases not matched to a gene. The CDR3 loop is CATSESTSKRETNLAKNIQYF. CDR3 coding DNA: TGTGCCACCAGCGAAAGCACAAGTAAGCGGGAGACTAATCTAGCCAAAAACATTCAGTACTTC.

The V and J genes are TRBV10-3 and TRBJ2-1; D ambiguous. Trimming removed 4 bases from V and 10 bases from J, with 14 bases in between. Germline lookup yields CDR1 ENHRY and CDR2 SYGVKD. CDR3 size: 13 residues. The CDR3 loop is CAISGPGQEEQFF. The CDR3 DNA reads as TGTGCCATCAGTGGCCCTGGTCAGGAAGAGCAGTTCTTC.

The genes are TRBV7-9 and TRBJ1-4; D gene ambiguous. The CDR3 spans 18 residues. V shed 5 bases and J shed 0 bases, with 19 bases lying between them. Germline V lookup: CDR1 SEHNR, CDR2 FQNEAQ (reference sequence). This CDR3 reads CASSPGLLVGATNEKLFF. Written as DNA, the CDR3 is TGTGCCAGCAGCCCCGGACTTCTCGTCGGGGCAACTAATGAAAAACTGTTTTTT.

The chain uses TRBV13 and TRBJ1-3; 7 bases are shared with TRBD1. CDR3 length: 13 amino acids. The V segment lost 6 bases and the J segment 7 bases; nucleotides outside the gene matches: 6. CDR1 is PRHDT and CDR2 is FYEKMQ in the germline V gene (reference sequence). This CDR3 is CASRFTGENTIYF. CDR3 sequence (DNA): TGTGCCAGCAGATTTACAGGGGAGAACACCATATATTTT.

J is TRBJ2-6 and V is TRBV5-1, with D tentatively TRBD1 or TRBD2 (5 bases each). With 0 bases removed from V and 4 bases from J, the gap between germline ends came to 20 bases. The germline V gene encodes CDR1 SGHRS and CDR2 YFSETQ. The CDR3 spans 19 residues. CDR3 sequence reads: CASSLGLSGGVSGANVLTF. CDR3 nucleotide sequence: TGCGCCAGCAGCTTGGGCTTATCTGGGGGTGTCTCCGGGGCCAACGTCCTGACTTTC.

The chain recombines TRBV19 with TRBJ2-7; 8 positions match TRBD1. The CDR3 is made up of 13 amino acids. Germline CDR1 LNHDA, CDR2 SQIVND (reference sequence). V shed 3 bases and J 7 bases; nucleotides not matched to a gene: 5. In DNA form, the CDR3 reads TGTGCCAGTAGTATCCAGGGGGCGGGAGAGCAGTACTTC. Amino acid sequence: CASSIQGAGEQYF.

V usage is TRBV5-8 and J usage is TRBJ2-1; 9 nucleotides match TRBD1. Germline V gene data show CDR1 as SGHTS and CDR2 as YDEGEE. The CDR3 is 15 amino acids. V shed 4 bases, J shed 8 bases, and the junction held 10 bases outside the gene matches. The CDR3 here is CASSPGTGPGDEQFF. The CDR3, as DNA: TGTGCCAGCAGCCCCGGGACAGGGCCAGGGGATGAGCAGTTCTTC.

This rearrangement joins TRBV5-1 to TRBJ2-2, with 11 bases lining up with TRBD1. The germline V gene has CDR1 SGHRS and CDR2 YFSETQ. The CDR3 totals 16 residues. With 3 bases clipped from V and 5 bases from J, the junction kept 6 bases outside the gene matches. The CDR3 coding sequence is TGCGCCAGCAGCTCGGACAGGGGGCGGAGTACCGGGGAGCTGTTTTTT. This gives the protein CASSSDRGRSTGELFF.

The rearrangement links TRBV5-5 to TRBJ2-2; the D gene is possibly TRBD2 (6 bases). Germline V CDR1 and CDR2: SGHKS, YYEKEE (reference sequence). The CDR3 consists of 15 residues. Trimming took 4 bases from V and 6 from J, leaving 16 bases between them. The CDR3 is CASSRVVGLAGELFF. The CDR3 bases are TGTGCCAGCAGCAGGGTCGTGGGACTTGCCGGGGAGCTGTTTTTT.

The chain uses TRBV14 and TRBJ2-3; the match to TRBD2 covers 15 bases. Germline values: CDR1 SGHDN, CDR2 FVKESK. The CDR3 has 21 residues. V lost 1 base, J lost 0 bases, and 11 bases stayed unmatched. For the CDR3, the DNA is TGTGCCAGCAGCCAAGCCGTACCGGGACTAGCGGGAGGCCGGAGCACAGATACGCAGTATTTT. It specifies CASSQAVPGLAGGRSTDTQYF.

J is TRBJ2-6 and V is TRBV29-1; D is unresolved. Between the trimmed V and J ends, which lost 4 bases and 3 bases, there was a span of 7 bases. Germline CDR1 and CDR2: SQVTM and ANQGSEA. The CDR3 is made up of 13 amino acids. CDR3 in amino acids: CSVAPYGANVLTF. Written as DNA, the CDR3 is TGCAGCGTTGCCCCTTATGGGGCCAACGTCCTGACTTTC.

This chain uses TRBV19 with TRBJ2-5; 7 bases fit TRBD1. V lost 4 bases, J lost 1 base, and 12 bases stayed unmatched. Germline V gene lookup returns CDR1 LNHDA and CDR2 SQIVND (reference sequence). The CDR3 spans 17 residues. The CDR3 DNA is TGTGCCAGTAGTACGGTAACAGGGGACCCCCGCCAAGAGACCCAGTACTTC. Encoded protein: CASSTVTGDPRQETQYF.